This is a list of T cell receptor beta chains from one sample in a study of T cells after yellow fever vaccination. MiXCR was run by TCRdb on the 5' RACE reads, yielding one entry per CDR3 protein. The sample includes about 240,000 distinct CDR3 sequences, about 7% of them seen just once. This material consisted of CD4+ T cells sorted from PBMCs, taken 15 days after the yellow fever booster vaccination. All receptors derive from a man aged 30 to 39 who received the YFV17D yellow fever vaccine. CDR3s include the opening cysteine and the closing phenylalanine or tryptophan. Fields, in order: clone size, V gene, J gene, D gene, CDR3 DNA, CDR3 protein. The D gene is left open where the match is weak. The listing skips clone size in some rows; elsewhere it reads once, few, many or a size class.

clone size: many
V gene: TRBV7-2
J gene: TRBJ1-6
D gene: -
CDR3 DNA: TGTGCCAGCAGCACACAGGGTTATTCACCCCTCCACTTT
CDR3 protein: CASSTQGYSPLHF

clone size: -
V gene: TRBV7-9
J gene: TRBJ2-1
D gene: -
CDR3 DNA: TGTGCCAGCAGCCCCAGGGAGGCTCAGTTCTTC
CDR3 protein: CASSPREAQFF

clone size: few
V gene: TRBV7-2
J gene: TRBJ2-1
D gene: TRBD2
CDR3 DNA: TGTGCCAGCAGCTTTTTAGCGGGAGGGCTTACCTACAATGAGCAGTTCTTC
CDR3 protein: CASSFLAGGLTYNEQFF

clone size: many
V gene: TRBV29-1
J gene: TRBJ1-5
D gene: TRBD1
CDR3 DNA: TGCAGCGCACAGGGGGCTGATCAGCCCCAGCATTTT
CDR3 protein: CSAQGADQPQHF

clone size: many
V gene: TRBV9
J gene: TRBJ2-3
D gene: TRBD2
CDR3 DNA: TGTGCCAGCAGCGTAGGTTGGCGGGAGTGGGAAGATACGCAGTATTTT
CDR3 protein: CASSVGWREWEDTQYF

clone size: few
V gene: TRBV18
J gene: TRBJ2-7
D gene: TRBD1
CDR3 DNA: TGTGCCAGCTCGCAATCGACAGGGGGGGGCTACGAGCAGTACTTC
CDR3 protein: CASSQSTGGGYEQYF

clone size: many
V gene: TRBV7-2
J gene: TRBJ2-5
D gene: TRBD1
CDR3 DNA: TGTGCCAGCAGCAAACAGGGGTCAGGGGAGACCCAGTACTTC
CDR3 protein: CASSKQGSGETQYF

clone size: few
V gene: TRBV6-2/TRBV6-3
J gene: TRBJ2-3
D gene: TRBD2
CDR3 DNA: TGTGCCAGCAGTTACTCGAATCCTAGCGGGAGGGATACGCAGTATTTT
CDR3 protein: CASSYSNPSGRDTQYF

clone size: few
V gene: TRBV20-1
J gene: TRBJ2-3
D gene: TRBD2
CDR3 DNA: TGCAGTGCTAAAGGGACTAGCGGGAGCGATCGGGATACGCAGTATTTT
CDR3 protein: CSAKGTSGSDRDTQYF

clone size: few
V gene: TRBV21-1
J gene: TRBJ2-1
D gene: -
CDR3 DNA: TGTGCCAGCAGCACTGTAGCGGGAGGACCATACAATGAGCAGTTCTTC
CDR3 protein: CASSTVAGGPYNEQFF

clone size: few
V gene: TRBV6-5
J gene: TRBJ2-3
D gene: TRBD2
CDR3 DNA: TGTGCCAGCAGTTACCAAACTAGCGGGAGTGGAGATACGCAGTATTTT
CDR3 protein: CASSYQTSGSGDTQYF

clone size: -
V gene: TRBV20-1
J gene: TRBJ2-3
D gene: TRBD2
CDR3 DNA: TGCAGTGCTAATATCGGGACTAGCGGGTCCACAGATACGCAGTATTTT
CDR3 protein: CSANIGTSGSTDTQYF

clone size: many
V gene: TRBV10-3
J gene: TRBJ2-3
D gene: -
CDR3 DNA: TGTGCCATCAGAGTGGACGGCACAGATACGCAGTATTTT
CDR3 protein: CAIRVDGTDTQYF

clone size: many
V gene: TRBV7-9
J gene: TRBJ2-3
D gene: -
CDR3 DNA: TGTGCCAGCAGCCCCCTAGGTACGCAGTATTTT
CDR3 protein: CASSPLGTQYF

clone size: few
V gene: TRBV4-3
J gene: TRBJ2-5
D gene: TRBD2
CDR3 DNA: TGCGCCAGCAGCGCGGGAGGGCAACAGGGGACCCAGTACTTC
CDR3 protein: CASSAGGQQGTQYF

clone size: -
V gene: TRBV7-9
J gene: TRBJ2-7
D gene: -
CDR3 DNA: TGTGCCAGCAGCTTAGCGAAGGCCTACGAGCAGTACTTC
CDR3 protein: CASSLAKAYEQYF

clone size: -
V gene: TRBV20-1
J gene: TRBJ2-5
D gene: -
CDR3 DNA: TGCAGTGCTAGAGATTCCGACAGGAGGTTAGAGACCCAGTACTTC
CDR3 protein: CSARDSDRRLETQYF

clone size: few
V gene: TRBV7-2
J gene: TRBJ2-7
D gene: -
CDR3 DNA: TGTGCCAGCAGCCAAAGGGCAGGGGTCCGGTACGAGCAGTACTTC
CDR3 protein: CASSQRAGVRYEQYF

clone size: many
V gene: TRBV20-1
J gene: TRBJ2-1
D gene: -
CDR3 DNA: TGCAGTGCTATGTTGGTCAGCTCCTACAATGAGCAGTTCTTC
CDR3 protein: CSAMLVSSYNEQFF

clone size: -
V gene: TRBV10-3
J gene: TRBJ2-3
D gene: TRBD2
CDR3 DNA: TGTGCCATCAGTGGACAGGGGACTAGCGGGAGAGGTACAGATACGCAGTATTTT
CDR3 protein: CAISGQGTSGRGTDTQYF

clone size: -
V gene: TRBV20-1
J gene: TRBJ2-7
D gene: TRBD2
CDR3 DNA: TGCAGTGGAACAGCGGGAACCTACGAGCAGTACTTC
CDR3 protein: CSGTAGTYEQYF

clone size: -
V gene: TRBV7-9
J gene: TRBJ2-5
D gene: -
CDR3 DNA: TGTGCCAGCAGCTTAGGCTTAACACCGGCGGAGACCCAGTACTTC
CDR3 protein: CASSLGLTPAETQYF

clone size: many
V gene: TRBV7-2
J gene: TRBJ2-2
D gene: -
CDR3 DNA: TGTGCCAGCAGCCAGCTAGCGAACACCGGGGAGCTGTTTTTT
CDR3 protein: CASSQLANTGELFF

clone size: -
V gene: TRBV7-8
J gene: TRBJ2-3
D gene: TRBD2
CDR3 DNA: TGTGCCAGCAGCTTAGCTCCTAGCGGGAACACAGATACGCAGTATTTT
CDR3 protein: CASSLAPSGNTDTQYF

clone size: -
V gene: TRBV11-2
J gene: TRBJ1-1
D gene: TRBD1
CDR3 DNA: TGTGCCAGCAGCTTCAACACAGGGGAGAACACTGAAGCTTTCTTT
CDR3 protein: CASSFNTGENTEAFF

clone size: -
V gene: TRBV5-1
J gene: TRBJ2-7
D gene: -
CDR3 DNA: TGCGCCAGCAGCTTGACAGCGGGTCCCTCCTACGAGCAGTACTTC
CDR3 protein: CASSLTAGPSYEQYF

clone size: -
V gene: TRBV20-1
J gene: TRBJ1-6
D gene: TRBD1
CDR3 DNA: TGCAGTGCTAGAGATAGACCGGGGACAGGGATTTCACCCCTCCACTTT
CDR3 protein: CSARDRPGTGISPLHF

clone size: -
V gene: TRBV5-1
J gene: TRBJ2-7
D gene: TRBD1
CDR3 DNA: TGCGCCAGCATCCCACCGGGACAGGGGACCGAGCAGTACTTC
CDR3 protein: CASIPPGQGTEQYF

clone size: -
V gene: TRBV5-1
J gene: TRBJ2-2
D gene: TRBD2
CDR3 DNA: TGCGCCAGCAGCTGCCGAATTCGGACTAGCGGGAGTGAAACCGGGGAGCTGTTTTTT
CDR3 protein: CASSCRIRTSGSETGELFF

clone size: many
V gene: TRBV20-1
J gene: TRBJ2-2
D gene: TRBD1
CDR3 DNA: TGCAGTGCTTCCCGACAGGGGAACACCGGGGAGCTGTTTTTT
CDR3 protein: CSASRQGNTGELFF

clone size: -
V gene: TRBV20-1
J gene: TRBJ2-3
D gene: TRBD2
CDR3 DNA: TGCAGTCCCAGTGGAGTTCTAGCGGCCACAGATACGCAGTATTTT
CDR3 protein: CSPSGVLAATDTQYF

clone size: many
V gene: TRBV7-6
J gene: TRBJ2-7
D gene: TRBD1
CDR3 DNA: TGTGCCAGTGGGACAGCATCCTACGAGCAGTACTTC
CDR3 protein: CASGTASYEQYF

clone size: many
V gene: TRBV7-9
J gene: TRBJ1-5
D gene: -
CDR3 DNA: TGTGCCAGCAGCTTAAAGAGGACCTGGCCCCCGAATCAGCCCCAGCATTTT
CDR3 protein: CASSLKRTWPPNQPQHF

clone size: -
V gene: TRBV28
J gene: TRBJ2-5
D gene: TRBD1
CDR3 DNA: TGTGCCAGCAGCTCGACAGGGAAGTACCAAGAGACCCAGTACTTC
CDR3 protein: CASSSTGKYQETQYF

clone size: -
V gene: TRBV20-1
J gene: TRBJ2-5
D gene: TRBD2
CDR3 DNA: TGCAGTGCTAGGGGGGGACTAGCGGGAGATGTTAAGACCCAGTACTTC
CDR3 protein: CSARGGLAGDVKTQYF

clone size: -
V gene: TRBV12-3/TRBV12-4
J gene: TRBJ2-1
D gene: -
CDR3 DNA: TGTGCCAGCAGTACAAACTCCGGGACTTCTTTTGAGTTCTTC
CDR3 protein: CASSTNSGTSFEFF

clone size: -
V gene: TRBV5-4
J gene: TRBJ2-3
D gene: -
CDR3 DNA: TGTGCCAGCAGCTTGGGGCAGGGAACAAATACGCAGTATTTT
CDR3 protein: CASSLGQGTNTQYF

clone size: few
V gene: TRBV18
J gene: TRBJ2-7
D gene: -
CDR3 DNA: TGTGCCAGCTCACCACCCCAGGGAAAGGGCGAGCAGTACTTC
CDR3 protein: CASSPPQGKGEQYF

clone size: few
V gene: TRBV6-4
J gene: TRBJ2-2
D gene: -
CDR3 DNA: TGTGCCAGCGCCGTTGAGCGAAATGCCGGGGAGCTGTTTTTT
CDR3 protein: CASAVERNAGELFF

clone size: many
V gene: TRBV29-1
J gene: TRBJ1-1
D gene: TRBD1
CDR3 DNA: TGCAGCGCCGCAGGGGGCGCGGGGAACACTGAAGCTTTCTTT
CDR3 protein: CSAAGGAGNTEAFF

clone size: few
V gene: TRBV20-1
J gene: TRBJ1-3
D gene: -
CDR3 DNA: TGCAGTGCTAAAGTCAGGGCAGGACTGTCAGGAAACACCATATATTTT
CDR3 protein: CSAKVRAGLSGNTIYF

clone size: many
V gene: TRBV10-3
J gene: TRBJ1-6
D gene: -
CDR3 DNA: TGTGCCATCAGTGAGCAGGGGTCGGTCTCACCCCTCCACTTT
CDR3 protein: CAISEQGSVSPLHF

clone size: many
V gene: TRBV7-2
J gene: TRBJ2-3
D gene: -
CDR3 DNA: TGTGCCAGCAGTCCCTCCCTCGGGGATACGCAGTATTTT
CDR3 protein: CASSPSLGDTQYF

clone size: -
V gene: TRBV6-1
J gene: TRBJ2-3
D gene: -
CDR3 DNA: TGTGCCAGCAGTGATGTAGGTCGGGGCACAGATACGCAGTATTTT
CDR3 protein: CASSDVGRGTDTQYF

clone size: -
V gene: TRBV20-1
J gene: TRBJ1-5
D gene: TRBD1
CDR3 DNA: TGCAGTGCAAGAGGGACAGGGAATCAGCCCCAGCATTTT
CDR3 protein: CSARGTGNQPQHF

clone size: -
V gene: TRBV6-2/TRBV6-3
J gene: TRBJ2-1
D gene: -
CDR3 DNA: TGTGCCAGCAGTTACGCGGTAGAGCAGTTCTTC
CDR3 protein: CASSYAVEQFF